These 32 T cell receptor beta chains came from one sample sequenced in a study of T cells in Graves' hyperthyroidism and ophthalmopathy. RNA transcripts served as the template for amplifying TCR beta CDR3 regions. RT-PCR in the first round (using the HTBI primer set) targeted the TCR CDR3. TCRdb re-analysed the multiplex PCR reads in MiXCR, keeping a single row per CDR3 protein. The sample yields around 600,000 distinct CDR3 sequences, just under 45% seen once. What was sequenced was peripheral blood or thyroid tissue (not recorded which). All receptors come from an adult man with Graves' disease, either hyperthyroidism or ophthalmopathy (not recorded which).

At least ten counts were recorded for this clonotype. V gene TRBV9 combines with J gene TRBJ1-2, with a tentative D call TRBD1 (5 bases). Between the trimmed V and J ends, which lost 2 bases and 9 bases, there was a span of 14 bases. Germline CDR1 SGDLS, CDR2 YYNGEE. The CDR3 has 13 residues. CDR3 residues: CASSVGGWGRYTF. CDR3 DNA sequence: TGTGCCAGCAGCGTCGGCGGGTGGGGACGCTACACCTTC.

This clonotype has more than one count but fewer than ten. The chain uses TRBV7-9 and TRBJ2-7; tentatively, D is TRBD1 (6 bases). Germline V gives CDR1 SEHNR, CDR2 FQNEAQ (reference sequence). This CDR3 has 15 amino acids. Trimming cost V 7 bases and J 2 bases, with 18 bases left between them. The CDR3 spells CASTSRGQGTYEQYF. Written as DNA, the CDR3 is TGTGCCAGCACCAGCCGGGGCCAGGGGACCTACGAGCAGTACTTC.

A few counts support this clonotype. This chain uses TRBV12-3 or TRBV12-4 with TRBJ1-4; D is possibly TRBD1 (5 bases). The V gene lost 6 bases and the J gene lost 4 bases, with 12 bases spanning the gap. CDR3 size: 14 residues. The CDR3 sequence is CASRMGGGNEKLFF. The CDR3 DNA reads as TGTGCCAGCAGAATGGGGGGAGGTAATGAAAAACTGTTTTTT.

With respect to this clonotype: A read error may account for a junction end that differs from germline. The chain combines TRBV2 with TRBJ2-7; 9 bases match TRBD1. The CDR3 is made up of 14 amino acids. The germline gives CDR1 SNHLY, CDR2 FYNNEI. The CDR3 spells CASNDRGNYYGQYF. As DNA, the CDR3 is TGTGCCAGCAACGACAGGGGGAACTACTACGGGCAGTACTTC.

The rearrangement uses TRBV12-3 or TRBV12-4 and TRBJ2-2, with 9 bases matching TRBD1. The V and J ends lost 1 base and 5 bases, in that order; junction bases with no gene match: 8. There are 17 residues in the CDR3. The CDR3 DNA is TGTGCCAGCAGTTTAGGGTCGACAGGGGGTGGTACCGGGGAGCTGTTTTTT. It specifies CASSLGSTGGGTGELFF.

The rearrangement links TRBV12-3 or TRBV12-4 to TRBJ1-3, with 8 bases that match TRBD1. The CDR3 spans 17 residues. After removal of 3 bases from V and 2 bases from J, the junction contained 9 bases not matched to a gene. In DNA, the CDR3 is TGTGCCAGCAGTTTTGACTCAGGGGGCTTAGCTGGAAACACCATATATTTT. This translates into CASSFDSGGLAGNTIYF.

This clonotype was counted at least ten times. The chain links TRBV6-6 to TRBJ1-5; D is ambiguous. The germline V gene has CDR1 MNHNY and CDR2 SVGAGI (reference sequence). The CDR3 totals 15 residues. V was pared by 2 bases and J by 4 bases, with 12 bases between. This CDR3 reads CASSYQAGWNQPQHF. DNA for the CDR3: TGTGCCAGCAGTTACCAGGCGGGCTGGAATCAGCCCCAGCATTTT.

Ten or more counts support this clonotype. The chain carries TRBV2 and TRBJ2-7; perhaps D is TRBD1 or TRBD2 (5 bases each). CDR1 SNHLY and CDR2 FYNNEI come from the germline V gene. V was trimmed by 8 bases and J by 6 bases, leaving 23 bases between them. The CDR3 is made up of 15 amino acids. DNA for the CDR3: TGTGCCAGCTATGTCCGGGACCGAGGCCTTACCGAGCAGTACTTC. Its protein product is CASYVRDRGLTEQYF.

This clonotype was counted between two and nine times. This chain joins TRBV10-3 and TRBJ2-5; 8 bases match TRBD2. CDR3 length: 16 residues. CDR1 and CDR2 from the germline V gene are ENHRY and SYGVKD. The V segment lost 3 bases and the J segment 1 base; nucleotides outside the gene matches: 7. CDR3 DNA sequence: TGTGCCATCAGTGAACGCGGGGGGACCACCCAAGAGACCCAGTACTTC. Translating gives CAISERGGTTQETQYF.

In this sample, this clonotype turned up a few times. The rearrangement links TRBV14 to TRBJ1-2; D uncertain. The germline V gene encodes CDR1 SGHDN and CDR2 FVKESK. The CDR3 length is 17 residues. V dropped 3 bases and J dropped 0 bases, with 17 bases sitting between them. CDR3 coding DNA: TGTGCCAGCAGCCACACGGGGTCGGACCGACCTAACTATGGCTACACCTTC. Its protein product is CASSHTGSDRPNYGYTF.

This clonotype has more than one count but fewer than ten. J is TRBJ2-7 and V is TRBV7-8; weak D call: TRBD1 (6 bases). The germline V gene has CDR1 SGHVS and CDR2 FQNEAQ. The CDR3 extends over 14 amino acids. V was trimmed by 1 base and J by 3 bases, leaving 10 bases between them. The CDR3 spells CASSLEGQSYEQYF. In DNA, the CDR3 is TGTGCCAGCAGCTTAGAAGGACAGAGCTACGAGCAGTACTTC. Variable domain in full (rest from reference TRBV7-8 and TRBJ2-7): GAGVSQSPRYKVAKRGQDVALRCDPISGHVSLFWYQQALGQGPEFLTYFQNEAQLDKSGLPSDRFFAERPEGSVSTLKIQRTQQEDSAVYLCASSLEGQSYEQYFGPGTRLTVT.

DNA of the CDR3: TGTGCCAGCAGTAGCGGGGTAACGGGCTACACCTTC. As protein: CASSSGVTGYTF. The chain combines TRBV12-3 or TRBV12-4 with TRBJ1-2; no clear D gene. The CDR3 runs to 12 residues. V was pared by 5 bases and J by 8 bases, with 12 bases between.

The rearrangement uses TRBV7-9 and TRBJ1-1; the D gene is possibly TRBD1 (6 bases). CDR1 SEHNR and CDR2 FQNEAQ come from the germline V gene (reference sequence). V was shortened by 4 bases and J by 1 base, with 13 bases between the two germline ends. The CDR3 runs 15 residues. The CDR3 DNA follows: TGTGCCAGCAGCTACAGGGCCCGTAAGAACACTGAAGCTTTCTTT. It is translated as CASSYRARKNTEAFF.

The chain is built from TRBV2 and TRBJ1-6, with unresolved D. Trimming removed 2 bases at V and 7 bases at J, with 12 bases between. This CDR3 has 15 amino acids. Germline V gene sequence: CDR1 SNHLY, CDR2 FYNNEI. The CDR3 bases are TGTGCCAGCAGTGAATGGACCTCCGGCAATTCACCCCTCCACTTT. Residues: CASSEWTSGNSPLHF.

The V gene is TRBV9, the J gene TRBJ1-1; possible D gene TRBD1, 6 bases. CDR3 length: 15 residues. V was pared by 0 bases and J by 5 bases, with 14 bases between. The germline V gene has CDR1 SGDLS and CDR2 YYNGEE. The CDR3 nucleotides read TGTGCCAGCAGCGTAGAAGAACACAGGGCAACTGAAGCTTTCTTT. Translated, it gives CASSVEEHRATEAFF.

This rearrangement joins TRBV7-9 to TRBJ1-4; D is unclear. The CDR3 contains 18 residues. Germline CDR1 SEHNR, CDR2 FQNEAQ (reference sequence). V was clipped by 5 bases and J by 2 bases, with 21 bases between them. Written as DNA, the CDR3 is TGTGCCAGCAGCCCACTCCGCGGAGGAACCTCTACTAATGAAAAACTGTTTTTT. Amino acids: CASSPLRGGTSTNEKLFF. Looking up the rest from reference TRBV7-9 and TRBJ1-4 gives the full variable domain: DTGVSQNPRHKITKRGQNVTFRCDPISEHNRLYWYRQTLGQGPEFLTYFQNEAQLEKSRLLSDRFSAERPKGSFSTLEIQRTEQGDSAMYLCASSPLRGGTSTNEKLFFGSGTQLSVL.

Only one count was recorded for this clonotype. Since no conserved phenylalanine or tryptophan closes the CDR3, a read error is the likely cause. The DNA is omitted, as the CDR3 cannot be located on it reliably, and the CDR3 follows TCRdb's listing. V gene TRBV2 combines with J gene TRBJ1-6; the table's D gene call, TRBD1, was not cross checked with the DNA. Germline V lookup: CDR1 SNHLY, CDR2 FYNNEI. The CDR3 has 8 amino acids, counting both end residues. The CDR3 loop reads CASSETGL.

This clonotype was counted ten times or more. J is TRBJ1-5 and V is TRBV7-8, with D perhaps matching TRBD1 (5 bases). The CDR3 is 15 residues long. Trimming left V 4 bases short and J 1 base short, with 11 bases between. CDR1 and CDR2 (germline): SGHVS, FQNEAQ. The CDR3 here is CASSYTRDSNQPQHF. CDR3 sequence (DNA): TGTGCCAGCAGCTACACCCGGGACAGCAATCAGCCCCAGCATTTT.

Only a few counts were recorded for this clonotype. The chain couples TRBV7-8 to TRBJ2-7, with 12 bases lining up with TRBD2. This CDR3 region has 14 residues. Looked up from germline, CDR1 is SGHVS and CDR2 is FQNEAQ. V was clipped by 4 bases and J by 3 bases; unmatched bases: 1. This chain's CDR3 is CASSSTSGSYEQYF. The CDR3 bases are TGTGCCAGCAGCTCGACTAGCGGGAGCTACGAGCAGTACTTC.

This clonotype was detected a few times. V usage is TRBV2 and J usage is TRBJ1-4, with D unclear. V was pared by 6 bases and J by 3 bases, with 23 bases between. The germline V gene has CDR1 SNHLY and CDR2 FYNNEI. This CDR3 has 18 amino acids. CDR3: CASSPSSLGFGANEKLFF. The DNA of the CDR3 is TGTGCCAGCAGCCCCAGTAGCCTCGGGTTCGGTGCTAATGAAAAACTGTTTTTT.

The CDR3 loop is CASKLDRGDYEQYF. Here the CDR3 DNA reads TGTGCCAGCAAACTCGACAGGGGGGACTACGAGCAGTACTTC. This chain links TRBV10-3 with TRBJ2-7, with 9 bases fitting TRBD1. Trimming took 10 bases from V and 3 from J; bases not matched to a gene: 10. This CDR3 has 14 residues. Germline V gene sequence: CDR1 ENHRY, CDR2 SYGVKD.

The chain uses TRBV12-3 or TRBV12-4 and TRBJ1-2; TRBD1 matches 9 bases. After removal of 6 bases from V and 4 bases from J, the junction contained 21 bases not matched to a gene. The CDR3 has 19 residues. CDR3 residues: CASSDLTNRDRDSLYGYTF. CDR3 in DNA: TGTGCCAGCAGCGACCTGACAAATCGGGACAGGGACTCCCTCTATGGCTACACCTTC.

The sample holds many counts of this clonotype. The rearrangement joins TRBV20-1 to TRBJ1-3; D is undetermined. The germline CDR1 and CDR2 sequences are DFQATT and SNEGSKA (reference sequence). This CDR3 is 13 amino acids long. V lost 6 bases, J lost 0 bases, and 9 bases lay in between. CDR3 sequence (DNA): TGCAGTGCCCAGGTGTTCTCTGGAAACACCATATATTTT. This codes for CSAQVFSGNTIYF.

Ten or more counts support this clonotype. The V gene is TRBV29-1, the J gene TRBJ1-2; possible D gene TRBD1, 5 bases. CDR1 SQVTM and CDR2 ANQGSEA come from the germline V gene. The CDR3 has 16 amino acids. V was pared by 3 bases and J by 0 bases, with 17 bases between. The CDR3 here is CSVDGGAPPSNYGYTF. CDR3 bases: TGCAGCGTTGATGGCGGGGCTCCTCCTTCTAACTATGGCTACACCTTC.

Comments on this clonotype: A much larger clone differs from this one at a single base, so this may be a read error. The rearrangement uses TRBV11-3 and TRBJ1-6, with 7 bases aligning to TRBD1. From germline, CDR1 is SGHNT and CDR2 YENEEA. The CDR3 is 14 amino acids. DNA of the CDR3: TGTGCCGGCAGCCCCCGGGACAGCAATTCACCCCTCCACTTT. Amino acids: CAGSPRDSNSPLHF.

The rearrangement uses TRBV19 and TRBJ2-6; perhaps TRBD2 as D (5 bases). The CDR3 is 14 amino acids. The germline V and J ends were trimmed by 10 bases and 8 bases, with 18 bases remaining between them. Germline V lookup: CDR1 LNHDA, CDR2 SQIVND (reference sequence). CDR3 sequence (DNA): TGTGCCACTCGCTCCTCCGGAGGAACCAACGTCCTGACTTTC. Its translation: CATRSSGGTNVLTF.

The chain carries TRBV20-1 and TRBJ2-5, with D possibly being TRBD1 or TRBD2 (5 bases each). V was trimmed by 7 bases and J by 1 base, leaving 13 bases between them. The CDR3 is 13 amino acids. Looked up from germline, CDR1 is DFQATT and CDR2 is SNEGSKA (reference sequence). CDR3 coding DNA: TGCAGTGTGAACGGGGCCGGCCAAGAGACCCAGTACTTC. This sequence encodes CSVNGAGQETQYF.

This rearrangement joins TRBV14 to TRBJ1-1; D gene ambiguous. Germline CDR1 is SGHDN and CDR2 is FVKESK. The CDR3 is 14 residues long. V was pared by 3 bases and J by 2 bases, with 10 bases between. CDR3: CASSHGGRNTEAFF. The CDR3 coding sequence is TGTGCCAGCAGCCACGGAGGAAGAAACACTGAAGCTTTCTTT.

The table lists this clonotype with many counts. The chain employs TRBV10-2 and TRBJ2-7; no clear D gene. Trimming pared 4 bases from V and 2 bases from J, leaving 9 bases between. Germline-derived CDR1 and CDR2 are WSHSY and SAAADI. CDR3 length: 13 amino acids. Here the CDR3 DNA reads TGCGCCAGCAGTGTGTCACCTCCCTACGAGCAGTACTTC. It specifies CASSVSPPYEQYF.

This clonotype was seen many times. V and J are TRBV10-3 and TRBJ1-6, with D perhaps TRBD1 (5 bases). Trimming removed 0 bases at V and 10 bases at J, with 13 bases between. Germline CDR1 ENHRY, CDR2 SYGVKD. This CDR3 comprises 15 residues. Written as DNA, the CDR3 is TGTGCCATCAGTGAGTCGACAGTTTCGGGATCACCCCTCCACTTT. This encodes CAISESTVSGSPLHF.

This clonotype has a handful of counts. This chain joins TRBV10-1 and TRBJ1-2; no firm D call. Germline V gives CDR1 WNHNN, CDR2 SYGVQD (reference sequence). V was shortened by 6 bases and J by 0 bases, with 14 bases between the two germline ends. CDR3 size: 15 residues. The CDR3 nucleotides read TGCGCCAGCAGAGACGAAACAGAAACTAACTATGGCTACACCTTC. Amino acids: CASRDETETNYGYTF.

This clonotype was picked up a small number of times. CDR3 amino acids: CASNGGRNYGYTF. In nucleotides, the CDR3 is TGTGCCAGCAACGGAGGGAGGAACTATGGCTACACCTTC. The genes are TRBV11-2 and TRBJ1-2; D not resolved. Germline values: CDR1 SGHAT, CDR2 FQNNGV. The CDR3 sequence is 13 residues long. Trimming removed 7 bases at V and 2 bases at J, with 11 bases between.